Listed here are 7 T cell receptor beta chains from one sample, sequenced in a study of control samples from healthy donors and cancer patients. Clones were read by immunoSEQ multiplex PCR, and TCRdb kept only the in-frame ones, dropping some. The sample lists roughly 450,000 clones, 80% to 95% occurring once. Sequencing was done on a sample of PBMCs. The receptors shown here come from a man in his forties or fifties with head and neck cancer.

This rearrangement joins TRBV6-5 to TRBJ2-2; D assignment may be TRBD1 or TRBD2 (5 bases each). V lost 7 bases and J 0 bases, leaving 9 bases between the germline ends. The germline V gene has CDR1 MNHEY and CDR2 SVGAGI. This CDR3 comprises 14 residues. CDR3 region: CASMRDANTGELFF. CDR3 bases: TGTGCCAGCATGAGGGACGCGAACACCGGGGAGCTGTTTTTT.

This chain joins TRBV19 and TRBJ1-2, with 7 nucleotides matching TRBD1. The germline gives CDR1 LNHDA, CDR2 SQIVND (reference sequence). The CDR3 runs to 14 residues. V shed 1 base, J shed 3 bases, and the junction held 2 bases outside the gene matches. The CDR3 coding sequence is TGTGCCAGTAGTATAGGACAGGGCGACTATGGCTACACCTTC. This sequence encodes CASSIGQGDYGYTF.

The CDR3, as DNA: TGTGCCAGCAGCCATAGACAGGCTGGGGATGAAAAACTGTTTTTT. The encoded protein is CASSHRQAGDEKLFF. This rearrangement joins TRBV7-8 to TRBJ1-4; D is perhaps TRBD1 (6 bases). The ends were cut back, 5 bases at V and 6 bases at J, with 16 bases in the middle. This CDR3 spans 15 amino acids. Germline V gene sequence: CDR1 SGHVS, CDR2 FQNEAQ.

The V call is TRBV21-1, the J call TRBJ2-7; the D call TRBD2 from the table was never checked on the DNA. TRBV21-1 is a pseudogene locus. The CDR3 extends over 21 amino acids. The CDR3 region is CASSKAQLGLTRLAGGRVQYF. In DNA, the CDR3 is TGTGCCAGCAGCAAAGCGCAGTTAGGGCTTACGCGACTAGCGGGAGGGCGAGTGCAGTACTTC.

The chain combines TRBV9 with TRBJ2-7; 9 bases line up with TRBD2. The CDR3 is 18 amino acids. In germline, CDR1 is SGDLS, CDR2 YYNGEE. J was trimmed by 1 base and V by 4 bases; bases with no gene match: 15. CDR3 protein: CASSPMGSGGPISYEQYF. The CDR3, as DNA: TGTGCCAGCAGCCCTATGGGAAGCGGGGGGCCTATATCCTACGAGCAGTACTTC.

The V and J genes are TRBV27 and TRBJ1-5, with 7 positions matching TRBD1. The CDR3 runs to 14 residues. The V gene end was trimmed by 8 bases and the J gene end by 2 bases; junction bases not matched to a gene: 6. Germline V gene sequence: CDR1 MNHEY, CDR2 SMNVEV (reference sequence). The CDR3 sequence: CASALDRGNQPQHF. CDR3 nucleotide sequence: TGTGCCAGCGCCCTAGACAGGGGCAATCAGCCCCAGCATTTT.

The CDR3 reads CASSESPSGNEQFF. The CDR3 DNA sequence: TGCGCCAGCAGTGAGTCGCCTAGCGGCAATGAGCAGTTCTTC. The J gene is TRBJ2-1, the V gene TRBV10-1; TRBD2 matches at 7 bases. J lost 6 bases, V lost 0 bases, and 2 bases had no gene match. CDR3 size: 14 residues. The germline V gene encodes CDR1 WNHNN and CDR2 SYGVQD (reference sequence).